This is a list of T cell receptor beta chains from one sample in a study of T cell repertoires in cytomegalovirus infection. In TCRdb, the reads were re-called with MiXCR into one record per CDR3 protein. The sample holds around 450,000 distinct CDR3 sequences, approximately 33% seen once. Sequenced material: PBMCs. Receptors were obtained from a human donor in good health (CMV status not recorded). Some clones in this sample may be carry-over from other donors' samples. Both conserved end residues are part of each CDR3. A D gene is named only where the DNA matches it firmly. Some rows mark clone size as missing; the rest say once, few, many or name a class of expanded clone.

j_gene	len	v_gene	abundance	d_gene	CDR3aa	CDR3nt
TRBJ2-7	14	TRBV7-6	few	NA	CASSLNEDLYEQYF	TGTGCCAGCAGCTTAAATGAGGATCTCTACGAGCAGTACTTC
TRBJ2-5	16	TRBV30	NA	NA	CAWSAPLQPNLETQYF	TGTGCCTGGAGTGCCCCCCTCCAACCCAACTTAGAGACCCAGTACTTC
TRBJ2-7	13	TRBV15	NA	NA	CATSSPGAYEQYF	TGTGCCACCAGCAGCCCCGGAGCCTACGAGCAGTACTTC
TRBJ2-3	14	TRBV20-1	few	NA	CSAPITRSTDTQYF	TGCAGTGCTCCGATTACTAGGAGCACAGATACGCAGTATTTT
TRBJ1-5	17	TRBV6-2/TRBV6-3	NA	NA	CASRSGDPGTANQPQHF	TGTGCCAGCAGGTCAGGGGACCCAGGAACGGCAAATCAGCCCCAGCATTTT
TRBJ2-4	18	TRBV6-6	NA	TRBD1	CASSYGLGQGTGDNIQYF	TGTGCCAGCAGTTACGGCCTGGGGCAAGGGACAGGGGACAACATTCAGTACTTC
TRBJ1-5	13	TRBV6-1	NA	NA	CASTRGGNQPQHF	TGTGCCAGCACACGGGGCGGCAATCAGCCCCAGCATTTT
TRBJ1-1	14	TRBV12-3/TRBV12-4	many	TRBD1	CASSLSGGYTEAFF	TGTGCCAGCAGTCTGTCAGGGGGGTACACTGAAGCTTTCTTT
TRBJ2-7	15	TRBV7-9	NA	TRBD1	CASSVTGTGAREQYF	TGTGCCAGCAGCGTAACCGGGACAGGGGCGCGTGAGCAGTACTTC
TRBJ1-5	15	TRBV2	few	NA	CASSGQASSNQPQHF	TGTGCCAGCAGTGGACAAGCATCTAGCAATCAGCCCCAGCATTTT
TRBJ2-3	16	TRBV5-1	NA	TRBD2	CASSLDPGGGTDTQYF	TGCGCCAGCAGCTTGGATCCGGGGGGGGGGACAGATACGCAGTATTTT
TRBJ2-1	17	TRBV4-3	NA	NA	CASSQGGGSRGRNEQFF	TGCGCCAGCAGCCAAGGGGGGGGATCCAGGGGTAGGAATGAGCAGTTCTTC
TRBJ2-7	13	TRBV7-9	few	NA	CASSLAPGGEQYF	TGTGCCAGCAGCTTAGCCCCCGGGGGCGAGCAGTACTTC
TRBJ2-6	13	TRBV7-2	once	NA	CDSSTYGANVLTF	TGTGACAGCAGCACCTATGGGGCCAACGTCCTGACTTTC
TRBJ1-4	14	TRBV6-5	NA	TRBD1	CASSYGTGPEKLFF	TGTGCCAGCAGTTACGGGACAGGGCCTGAAAAACTGTTTTTT
TRBJ2-7	15	TRBV2	NA	NA	CASSEAGSGAYEQYF	TGTGCCAGCAGTGAAGCAGGGAGTGGTGCCTACGAGCAGTACTTC
TRBJ2-7	14	TRBV7-9	NA	NA	CASSPVRHPYEQYF	TGTGCCAGCAGCCCAGTGAGACACCCATACGAGCAGTACTTC
TRBJ2-1	16	TRBV5-1	NA	NA	CASMPTVEGPGNEQFF	TGCGCCAGCATGCCTACTGTAGAGGGGCCGGGGAATGAGCAGTTCTTC
TRBJ1-5	15	TRBV20-1	few	NA	CSARAGAVGNQPQHF	TGCAGTGCTAGGGCAGGGGCGGTGGGCAATCAGCCCCAGCATTTT
TRBJ1-1	15	TRBV28	few	NA	CASGMTDTITTEAFF	TGTGCCAGCGGAATGACAGACACCATTACCACTGAAGCTTTCTTT
TRBJ1-2	16	TRBV6-6	few	NA	CASSYSISSVNYGYTF	TGTGCCAGCAGTTACTCGATATCATCGGTTAACTATGGCTACACCTTC
TRBJ1-2	16	TRBV20-1	NA	TRBD1	CSARTVRQGANYGYTF	TGCAGTGCTAGAACGGTCCGGCAGGGGGCTAACTATGGCTACACCTTC
TRBJ2-5	15	TRBV6-2/TRBV6-3	few	NA	CASRPRETVQETQYF	TGTGCCAGCAGGCCCAGGGAAACAGTCCAAGAGACCCAGTACTTC